This T cell receptor beta chain was obtained from a study of blood T cell repertoires in COVID-19 (dated by TCRdb to between 2020 and 2021). A note on the overall study: Samples from collaborators originated in the United States, Italy and Spain and spanned both the acute and convalescent phases of COVID-19. The material from the prospective study consisted of cDNA or gDNA derived from T cells, B-cell-depleted T cells, or PBMCs. Subjects who had been exposed to COVID-19, were actively infected with it, or had recovered from it provided the deeply sampled blood TCRbeta repertoires that made up the dataset. The repertoires were released in a freely available public database meant as a resource for research on the immune response to SARS-CoV-2. The samples were drawn from the first 160 participants of the ongoing ImmuneRACE study and from 1,200 or so subjects provided by 6 global collaborators. Sample metadata almost always included a de-identified subject ID, COVID-19 status, age in years and sex. Where available, HLA class I and class II types were taken from metadata supplied by the sample provider and were not determined by assay-based typing. What the research found in general, with its limitations: The amount of clinical and demographic metadata varied by source and participant and was provided uncurated.

As concerns this clone: No antigen is known for it. Base qualities are not provided; no much larger clone lies one nucleotide away.

At the junction V is shortened by 5 bases and J by 0 bases, with 8 bases in between. The CDR3, cysteine through phenylalanine, is 14 amino acids long. Only the CDR3 DNA stays, 42 bases, in frame from base 1. The germline V gene gives CDR1 as MNHEY and CDR2 as SVGAGI. TCRbeta CDR3 regions were amplified from genomic DNA by means of the immunoSEQ Assay, a bias-controlled multiplex PCR. In the authors' own workflow: Nucleated cell counts per sample were estimated from amplification of reference gene primers within the assay. Sequence reads were collapsed and filtered to measure the absolute abundance of every unique TCRbeta CDR3 rearrangement. For each sample, productive Simpson clonality was calculated as the square root of Simpson's diversity index across productive rearrangements. Sourced from immuneACCESS, this table was stored by TCRdb with only in-frame sequences that have V and J called. A share of the clones is absent; for the studies checked, an unresolved V gene accounts for under half, and the remainder has no known explanation. V, J and clone size derive from that table, while D and trimming were established from the DNA sequence. The sample data list approximately 300,000 clones, and 80% to 95% of these were observed just once. Nearly 7% of the sample rests with the top ten.

One collaborating source in Seattle enrolled patients while the patients were actively infected and followed the patients over time throughout the course of disease. Each collaborating institution followed its own protocols to collect whole blood in K2EDTA tubes. For TCRbeta analysis, collaborators shipped samples in one of three forms: frozen whole blood, isolated PBMCs, or DNA extracted from either of those sample types. The sample comprised peripheral blood. This clonotype originated in a woman aged 30 to 39 with COVID-19, enrolled during active disease. This chain is built from TRBV6-5 and TRBJ1-5; the D gene identity is not certain. The base sequence is TGTGCCAGCAGTCCCCTTCCTAGCAATCAGCCCCAGCATTTT. Translated, this gives CASSPLPSNQPQHF.